The 24 T cell receptor beta chains reported below all come from one sample, sequenced in a study of shared clonotypes between healthy human individuals (dated by TCRdb to 2018 to 2021). Library preparation was by the immunoSEQ multiplex PCR assay. TCRdb obtained this table from immuneACCESS and retained in-frame rearrangements with V and J assigned. These tables miss some clones; where compared with another copy, unresolved V genes account for less than half of the shortfall, and the remainder is unexplained. This sample holds about 1.1 million clones; roughly 77% were observed only once. The ten most abundant clones make up approximately 0.9% of the sample. The specimen sequenced was memory CD4+ T cells from PBMCs. According to the study, the label for this sample's cell subset or site signals: CD45RA-negative fraction. All receptors derive from a man in his late teens or twenties in good health. Some clones in this sample may be carry-over from other donors' samples.

J is TRBJ1-1 and V is TRBV2, with D possibly being TRBD1 (5 bases). In germline, CDR1 is SNHLY, CDR2 FYNNEI. CDR3 length equals 13 residues. V dropped 6 bases and J dropped 1 base, with 9 bases sitting between them. Here the CDR3 DNA reads TGTGCCAGCAGGGAACAGGCGAACACTGAAGCTTTCTTT. This sequence encodes CASREQANTEAFF.

CDR3 protein: CASSYGRQETQYF. In nucleotides, the CDR3 is TGTGCCAGCAGTTATGGGAGACAAGAGACCCAGTACTTC. The chain joins TRBV2 to TRBJ2-5; perhaps TRBD2 as D (5 bases). CDR3 length: 13 residues. V was clipped by 5 bases and J by 2 bases, with 9 bases between them. Germline V gives CDR1 SNHLY, CDR2 FYNNEI.

The chain is built from TRBV6-5 and TRBJ1-1; tentatively, D is TRBD1 (5 bases). Germline V gene sequence: CDR1 MNHEY, CDR2 SVGAGI. The CDR3 runs 14 residues. With 0 bases removed from V and 5 bases from J, the gap between germline ends came to 10 bases. The CDR3 DNA sequence: TGTGCCAGCAGTTACTCGATGGGGCGTACTGAAGCTTTCTTT. Its protein is CASSYSMGRTEAFF.

This clone was seen only a few times. V and J are TRBV2 and TRBJ2-1, with 7 bases aligning to TRBD2. This CDR3 has 16 residues. Germline CDR1 is SNHLY and CDR2 is FYNNEI. J lost 0 bases, V lost 8 bases, and 10 bases had no gene match. This CDR3 is CASRPSGLSSYNEQFF. DNA of the CDR3: TGTGCCAGCCGGCCTAGCGGCCTTAGCTCCTACAATGAGCAGTTCTTC.

Concerning this clone: Other DNA variants within this sample encode the same CDR3. This rearrangement joins TRBV4-3 to TRBJ2-3, with D hard to call. CDR3 length: 14 residues. The V end was cut by 1 base, the J end by 2 bases, with 7 bases between. CDR1 is LGHNA and CDR2 is YSLEER in the germline V gene. This CDR3 is CASSQGLTTDTQYF. CDR3 bases: TGCGCCAGCAGCCAAGGACTTACCACAGATACGCAGTATTTT.

The chain carries TRBV7-3 and TRBJ1-1; weak D call: TRBD1 (6 bases). The germline CDR1 and CDR2 sequences are SGHTA and FQGTGA. This CDR3 spans 14 amino acids. The V and J ends lost 5 bases and 1 base respectively, with 11 bases between them. CDR3 sequence (DNA): TGTGCCAGCAGCCCGGCAGGGGCGAACACTGAAGCTTTCTTT. This gives the protein CASSPAGANTEAFF.

The chain combines TRBV5-6 with TRBJ2-2; possibly TRBD2 for D (6 bases). V gave up 2 bases and J gave up 1 base, with 12 bases separating them. Germline V gene sequence: CDR1 SGHDT, CDR2 YYEEEE. This CDR3 is built from 16 residues. The CDR3 protein is CASSLGLWGNTGELFF. CDR3 DNA sequence: TGTGCCAGCAGCTTAGGACTATGGGGGAACACCGGGGAGCTGTTTTTT.

The chain couples TRBV2 to TRBJ1-3; D is perhaps TRBD1 (5 bases). V lost 5 bases and J 1 base, leaving 15 bases between the germline ends. CDR1 and CDR2 from the germline V gene are SNHLY and FYNNEI. The CDR3 runs 16 residues. CDR3 DNA: TGTGCCAGCAGTTACGCTTCCGGGGGTTCTGGAAACACCATATATTTT. Encoded protein: CASSYASGGSGNTIYF.

This clone has just one count. V is TRBV18 and J is TRBJ2-7; weak D call: TRBD2 (7 bases). The CDR3 has 16 amino acids. V lost 4 bases, J lost 1 base, and 17 bases lay in between. Germline V gives CDR1 KGHSH, CDR2 LQKENI. The CDR3 is CASSLGGAGLSYEQYF. Here the CDR3 DNA reads TGTGCCAGCTCACTAGGGGGGGCAGGATTATCCTACGAGCAGTACTTC. Full variable domain (outside the CDR3, taken from reference TRBV18 and TRBJ2-7): NAGVMQNPRHLVRRRGQEARLRCSPMKGHSHVYWYRQLPEEGLKFMVYLQKENIIDESGMPKERFSAEFPKEGPSILRIQQVVRGDSAAYFCASSLGGAGLSYEQYFGPGTRLTVT.

The chain has TRBV18 and TRBJ1-1, with D unresolved. The CDR3 has 13 residues. Germline V gene sequence: CDR1 KGHSH, CDR2 LQKENI. With 3 bases removed from V and 0 bases from J, the gap between germline ends came to 5 bases. This CDR3 is CASSPRLNTEAFF. Here the CDR3 DNA reads TGTGCCAGCTCACCTCGGCTGAACACTGAAGCTTTCTTT. The variable domain in full, completed from reference TRBV18 and TRBJ1-1, reads NAGVMQNPRHLVRRRGQEARLRCSPMKGHSHVYWYRQLPEEGLKFMVYLQKENIIDESGMPKERFSAEFPKEGPSILRIQQVVRGDSAAYFCASSPRLNTEAFFGQGTRLTVV.

The V gene is TRBV11-2, the J gene TRBJ1-2, with D maybe TRBD1 (5 bases). The germline V gene has CDR1 SGHAT and CDR2 FQNNGV. The germline V and J ends were trimmed by 5 bases and 6 bases, with 16 bases remaining between them. This CDR3 is built from 14 residues. As DNA, the CDR3 is TGTGCCAGCAGCAACCGGCGGGGGGGGAATGGCTACACCTTC. Translated: CASSNRRGGNGYTF.

The V and J genes are TRBV10-3 and TRBJ2-7; 9 bases line up with TRBD1. This CDR3 has 15 amino acids. V dropped 5 bases and J dropped 4; count of bases not matched to a gene: 9. Germline loops: CDR1 ENHRY, CDR2 SYGVKD. CDR3 region: CAISSPGTGFYEQYF. As DNA, the CDR3 is TGTGCCATCAGTTCACCCGGGACAGGGTTTTACGAGCAGTACTTC.

The chain is built from TRBV5-5 and TRBJ2-1, with 8 bases fitting TRBD1. CDR3 length: 16 amino acids. J lost 0 bases, V lost 3 bases, and 5 bases had no gene match. CDR1 and CDR2 from the germline V gene are SGHKS and YYEKEE (reference sequence). The CDR3 nucleotides are TGTGCCAGCAGCTCGGGACAGGACAGCTCCTACAATGAGCAGTTCTTC. Its protein is CASSSGQDSSYNEQFF.

This clone has a handful of counts. This CDR3 is CASSQSGAREVGEQYF. CDR3 bases: TGTGCCAGCAGCCAAAGCGGGGCGCGGGAGGTGGGGGAGCAGTACTTC. The J gene is TRBJ2-7, the V gene TRBV21-1; the tabulated D call, TRBD2, remains unverified against the DNA. TRBV21-1 is termed a pseudogene. The CDR3 spans 16 residues.

The V and J genes are TRBV4-2 and TRBJ2-4, with TRBD2 as a possible D gene (5 bases). Per germline, CDR1 LGHNA and CDR2 YNFKEQ. The ends were cut back, 0 bases at V and 0 bases at J, with 12 bases in the middle. The CDR3 spans 17 residues. As DNA, the CDR3 is TGTGCCAGCAGCCAAGATCCGACTACACTAGCCAAAAACATTCAGTACTTC. This codes for CASSQDPTTLAKNIQYF.

In regard to this clone: Since the CDR3 does not end with the conserved phenylalanine or tryptophan, this likely comes from a read error. The gene calls are TRBV10-3 and TRBJ1-6; D call uncertain. Trimming removed 3 bases at V and 7 bases at J, with 13 bases between. The CDR3 runs to 15 residues. Germline V gene sequence: CDR1 ENHRY, CDR2 SYGVKD. The DNA for the CDR3 is TGTGCCATCAGTGAAGTGAGGAGCTTAAATTCACCCCTCCACCTT. This translates into CAISEVRSLNSPLHL.

This clone has a single count. The V gene is TRBV4-2, the J gene TRBJ2-7; perhaps TRBD2 as D (7 bases). Per germline, CDR1 LGHNA and CDR2 YNFKEQ. Trimming stripped 0 bases from V and 3 bases from J, with 18 bases between. The CDR3 length is 17 residues. The CDR3 region has the DNA TGTGCCAGCAGCCAAGAGGGGACAAACCCGGGAGGCTACGAGCAGTACTTC. It specifies CASSQEGTNPGGYEQYF.

This chain uses TRBV18 with TRBJ2-2, with TRBD2 matching over 11 bases. CDR3 length: 15 residues. V trimming: 2 bases; J trimming: 6 bases; junction bases outside the gene matches: 2. Germline V gene lookup returns CDR1 KGHSH and CDR2 LQKENI. In nucleotides, the CDR3 is TGTGCCAGCTCACCAGAACTAGCGGGAGCCGGGGAGCTGTTTTTT. Protein product: CASSPELAGAGELFF.

This chain uses TRBV7-3 with TRBJ1-1; unclear D gene. The V gene's germline CDR1 is SGHTA and CDR2 FQGTGA. V was trimmed by 2 bases and J by 4 bases, leaving 8 bases between them. This CDR3 has 13 residues. The chain's CDR3 is CASSLDSGTEAFF. CDR3 nucleotide sequence: TGTGCCAGCAGCTTAGATAGCGGCACTGAAGCTTTCTTT.

As to this clone: The sample holds other DNA sequences that translate to the same CDR3. The chain links TRBV5-6 to TRBJ2-6; D is undetermined. The germline V and J ends were trimmed by 2 bases and 0 bases, with 6 bases remaining between them. The CDR3 consists of 15 residues. CDR1 SGHDT and CDR2 YYEEEE come from the germline V gene. This chain's CDR3 is CASSFGASGANVLTF. CDR3 DNA sequence: TGTGCCAGCAGCTTTGGTGCCTCTGGGGCCAACGTCCTGACTTTC.

This sequence joins TRBV2 and TRBJ2-1; D possibly corresponds to TRBD2 (7 bases). This CDR3 comprises 11 residues. V lost 11 bases and J 15 bases, leaving 20 bases between the germline ends. Germline V gene lookup returns CDR1 SNHLY and CDR2 FYNNEI. The CDR3 DNA reads TGTGCCGGGAGGGGGAGGATTTCGCGGTTCTTC. Protein: CAGRGRISRFF.

Turning to this clone: This may come from a read error, since a much larger clone is one base off. This chain joins TRBV11-2 and TRBJ1-1, with 7 positions matching TRBD1. Germline trimming cut 4 bases from V and 1 base from J; bases unmatched to any gene: 0. The CDR3 length is 13 residues. CDR1 and CDR2 from the germline V gene are SGHAT and FQNNGV. The CDR3, as DNA: TGTGCCAGCAGCTGGACAGGGAACACTGAAGCTTTCTTT. Protein sequence: CASSWTGNTEAFF.

Worth noting for this clone: This same CDR3 is encoded by further DNA sequences in the sample. The DNA of the CDR3 is TGTGCCAGCAGCGCCGAACTAGGCTCCTACAATGAGCAGTTCTTC. It translates to CASSAELGSYNEQFF. The chain employs TRBV6-4 and TRBJ2-1; a weak D match, TRBD2 (5 bases). The V gene lost 6 bases and the J gene lost 0 bases, with 12 bases spanning the gap. The CDR3 covers 15 residues. The germline gives CDR1 MRHNA, CDR2 SNTAGT.

In its sample, this clone was seen a few times. The CDR3 sequence is CASSQLVGYEQYF. Here the CDR3 DNA reads TGCGCCAGCAGCCAACTAGTGGGGTACGAGCAGTACTTC. The chain is built from TRBV4-1 and TRBJ2-5; no firm D call. The J call may be faulty, since TRBJ2-7 better matches the DNA end. There are 13 residues in the CDR3. Per the germline V gene, CDR1 is MGHRA and CDR2 is YSYEKL.